A selection of T cell receptor beta chains follows, all from one sample in a study of blood T cell repertoires in COVID-19. Produced via immunoSEQ multiplex PCR; TCRdb's table is partial and in-frame only. The table has more than 250,000 clones, over 75% seen once. Input material: peripheral blood. The receptors here all came from a man between 50 and 59 years old with active or convalescent COVID-19. The CDR3 runs from the conserved cysteine through the conserved F or W. D genes are given only for firm matches. A row's size may be missing; if present it is once, few, many or a size class.

V gene	clone size	CDR3 length	D gene	J gene	CDR3 DNA	CDR3 protein
TRBV18	NA	14	NA	TRBJ1-2	TGTGCCAGCTCACCAGGACACCAAAACTATGGCTACACCTTC	CASSPGHQNYGYTF
TRBV11-2	NA	16	TRBD1	TRBJ2-7	TGTGCCAGCAGCTTAAGGGACAGGGGTGGAGGTTACGAGCAGTACTTC	CASSLRDRGGGYEQYF
TRBV23-1	few	16	TRBD1	TRBJ1-5	TGCGCCAGCAGTCAATTCCCGACAGGGCTAAATCAGCCCCAGCATTTT	CASSQFPTGLNQPQHF
TRBV30	NA	14	NA	TRBJ1-5	TGTGCCTGGAGTGTACCCAGGGCCTGGCAGCCCCAGCATTTT	CAWSVPRAWQPQHF
TRBV18	NA	15	NA	TRBJ2-7	TGTGCCAGCTCAACTCAAGCAGGGGACGGGGACGAGCAGTACTTC	CASSTQAGDGDEQYF
TRBV7-9	NA	16	TRBD2	TRBJ2-5	TGTGCCAGCAGCGCTGCTCTAGCGGGGATACAAGAGACCCAGTACTTC	CASSAALAGIQETQYF
TRBV11-3	NA	13	TRBD1	TRBJ1-2	TGTGCCAGCAGCCTTACAGGGGGCGAAGGCTACACCTTC	CASSLTGGEGYTF
TRBV11-3	few	13	TRBD1	TRBJ1-1	TGTGCCAGCAGCACAGGGGTTCGCACTGAAGCTTTCTTT	CASSTGVRTEAFF
TRBV21-1	NA	15	NA	TRBJ1-2	TGTGCCAGCAACATGAATGGCAGGGTTAGGTATGGCTACACCTTC	CASNMNGRVRYGYTF
TRBV6-6	few	15	NA	TRBJ1-2	TGTGCCAGCAGTTACCCCAAAGGGCAGGGGCATGGCTACACCTTC	CASSYPKGQGHGYTF
TRBV29-1	NA	16	TRBD2	TRBJ2-1	TGCAGCGTTGAAGCTCCATCCGGGACTAGCGGCAATGAGCAGTTCTTC	CSVEAPSGTSGNEQFF
TRBV28	NA	16	TRBD1	TRBJ1-2	TGTGCCAGCAGCCCGGGACAGGGGGCTTCGGTTGATGGCTACACCTTC	CASSPGQGASVDGYTF
TRBV28	few	15	TRBD1	TRBJ2-1	TGTGCCAGCAGAGGTGGACAGGGTGTGTACAATGAGCAGTTCTTC	CASRGGQGVYNEQFF
TRBV7-9	NA	15	TRBD1	TRBJ1-2	TGTGCCAGCAGCCGGGGGACAGACTACTACTATGGCTACACCTTC	CASSRGTDYYYGYTF
TRBV7-8	NA	20	TRBD1	TRBJ2-1	TGTGCCAGCAGCCCATCCACCGGGACAGGGGCGGTAGGCTCCTACAATGAGCAGTTCTTC	CASSPSTGTGAVGSYNEQFF
TRBV7-2	NA	14	NA	TRBJ2-5	TGTGCCAGCAGCTTAGGGCAGGCACTGGAGACCCAGTACTTC	CASSLGQALETQYF
TRBV7-3	once	14	TRBD2	TRBJ2-1	TGTGCCAGCAGCTCCTCTAGCGGATACAATGAGCAGTTCTTC	CASSSSSGYNEQFF
TRBV30	NA	13	TRBD2	TRBJ2-5	TGTGCCTGTGGACTAGCGGGAGAAGGGACCCAGTACTTC	CACGLAGEGTQYF
TRBV13	NA	15	NA	TRBJ2-3	TGTGCCAGCAGCTTAGCTTTGGACAGACCAGATACGCAGTATTTT	CASSLALDRPDTQYF
TRBV28	NA	16	NA	TRBJ2-5	TGTGCCAGCAGGCTCCTGACCAGGGGGGTTGGGGAGACCCAGTACTTC	CASRLLTRGVGETQYF
TRBV19	NA	12	NA	TRBJ1-6	TGTGCCAGTAGTATACCGGATTCACCCCTCCACTTT	CASSIPDSPLHF
TRBV7-9	NA	17	TRBD1	TRBJ1-1	TGTGCCAGCAGCTTAGGGGACAGCATAGTCATGAACACTGAAGCTTTCTTT	CASSLGDSIVMNTEAFF